A single sample is the source of the 5 T cell receptor beta chains below, sequenced in a study of blood T cell repertoires in COVID-19. Sequenced by immunoSEQ multiplex PCR; TCRdb stores in-frame clones only, minus some. Among over 100,000 clones listed, about 89% were seen once. Sequenced: peripheral blood. The receptor source for this set is a woman aged 70-85 years with COVID-19, enrolled during active disease.

V is TRBV11-3 and J is TRBJ2-1; 10 bases fit TRBD2. The CDR3 has 15 residues. After removal of 4 bases from V and 4 bases from J, the junction contained 4 bases not matched to a gene. CDR1 SGHNT and CDR2 YENEEA come from the germline V gene. DNA of the CDR3: TGTGCCAGCAGCTACACTAGCGGGGCATACAATGAGCAGTTCTTC. This sequence encodes CASSYTSGAYNEQFF.

This clone was counted between two and nine times. This chain joins TRBV15 and TRBJ1-5, with D uncertain. The germline V gene has CDR1 LNHNV and CDR2 YYDKDF (reference sequence). The CDR3 contains 15 residues. The V end lost 1 base, the J end lost 2 bases, and 9 bases lay between the germline ends. The CDR3 nucleotides read TGTGCCACCAGCAGAGGTGAGCCCCGCAATCAGCCCCAGCATTTT. Encoded protein: CATSRGEPRNQPQHF. The full variable domain, rest sourced from reference TRBV15 and TRBJ1-5, is DAMVIQNPRYQVTQFGKPVTLSCSQTLNHNVMYWYQQKSSQAPKLLFHYYDKDFNNEADTPDNFQSRRPNTSFCFLDIRSPGLGDTAMYLCATSRGEPRNQPQHFGDGTRLSIL.

This sequence joins TRBV9 and TRBJ1-6; TRBD1 might be the D (5 bases). Germline V gene data show CDR1 as SGDLS and CDR2 as YYNGEE. Deletions cut 5 bases from V and 2 bases from J, with 8 bases between. The CDR3 is made up of 14 amino acids. The CDR3 region is CASSEGAYNSPLHF. For the CDR3, the DNA is TGTGCCAGCAGTGAAGGGGCCTATAATTCACCCCTCCACTTT.

This chain uses TRBV30 with TRBJ1-1; D perhaps matches TRBD1 (6 bases). CDR3 length: 14 residues. Per germline, CDR1 GTSNPN and CDR2 SVGIG (reference sequence). V lost 4 bases and J lost 7, with 19 bases in between. The CDR3 DNA follows: TGTGCCTGGACCACCTGGGGGGGGCTCGGTGAAGCTTTCTTT. Amino acid sequence: CAWTTWGGLGEAFF.

This clone appeared once. V usage is TRBV5-5 and J usage is TRBJ2-3; 11 nucleotides line up with TRBD2. The junction had 8 bases not matched to a gene; V was cut back by 0 bases and J by 2 bases. CDR1 and CDR2 (germline): SGHKS, YYEKEE (reference sequence). CDR3 size: 18 residues. The CDR3: CASSLALGSGGVTDTQYF. The CDR3 coding sequence is TGTGCCAGCAGCTTGGCATTAGGTAGCGGGGGGGTCACAGATACGCAGTATTTT.